This T cell receptor beta chain is from a study of T cells after yellow fever vaccination. Study at large: It was SMART-Seq v4 Ultra Low Input that prepared the fractions with low cell numbers. General study findings and limits: The CD4 and CD8 compartments had a small share of their clonotypes in common.

Germline V gene lookup returns CDR1 MNHEY and CDR2 SMNVEV (reference sequence). Between the trimmed V and J ends, which lost 7 bases and 2 bases, there was a span of 18 bases. The CDR3 is 15 residues long. The authors made TCR cDNA by 5'RACE template switching, adding a universal primer site and UMIs. TCRdb ran MiXCR on the 5' RACE reads and lists one entry per CDR3 protein. Of under 150,000 distinct CDR3 sequences listed, over 7% are singletons. This clonotype came up many times. As yet, its antigen is unknown. The chain uses TRBV27 and TRBJ2-7, with D possibly being TRBD1 (6 bases). Sequencing was performed on CD4+ T cells sorted from PBMCs, taken 5 days after the yellow fever booster vaccination. This clonotype originated in a man aged 30 to 39 who received the YFV17D yellow fever vaccine. The CDR3 DNA reads as TGTGCCAGCAAAACTTCAGGGGTTTTACCCTACGAGCAGTACTTC. Residues: CASKTSGVLPYEQYF.